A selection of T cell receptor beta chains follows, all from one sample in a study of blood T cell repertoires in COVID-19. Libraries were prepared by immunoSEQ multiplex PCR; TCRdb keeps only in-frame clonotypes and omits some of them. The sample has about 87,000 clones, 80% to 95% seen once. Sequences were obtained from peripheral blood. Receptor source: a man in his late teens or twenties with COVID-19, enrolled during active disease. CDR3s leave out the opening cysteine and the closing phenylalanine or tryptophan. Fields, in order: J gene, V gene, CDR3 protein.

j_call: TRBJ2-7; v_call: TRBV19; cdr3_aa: ASSIRDRVYEQY
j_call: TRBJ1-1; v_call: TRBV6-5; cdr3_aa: ASSYSPRTMNTEAF
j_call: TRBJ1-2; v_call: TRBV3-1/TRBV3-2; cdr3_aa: ASSPDISNGYT
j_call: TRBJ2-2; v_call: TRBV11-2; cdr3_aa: ASSFGLAGWGELF
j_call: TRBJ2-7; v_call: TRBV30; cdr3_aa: AWRWDRGYEQY
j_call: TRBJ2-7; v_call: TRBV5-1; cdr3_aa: ASSLGTGGAYEQY
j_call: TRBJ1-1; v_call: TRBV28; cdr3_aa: ASRRLSGARNTEAF
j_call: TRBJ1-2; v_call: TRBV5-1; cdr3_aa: ASRKTGDGYT
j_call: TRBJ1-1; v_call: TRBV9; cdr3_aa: ASSVRAGNTEAF
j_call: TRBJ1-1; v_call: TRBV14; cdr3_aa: ASSPGVRTEAF
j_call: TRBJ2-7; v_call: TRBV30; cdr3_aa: AWSVRDEQY
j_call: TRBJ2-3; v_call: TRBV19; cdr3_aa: ASSKTAYRTDTQY
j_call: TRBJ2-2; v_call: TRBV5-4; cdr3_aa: AGGLFTGELF
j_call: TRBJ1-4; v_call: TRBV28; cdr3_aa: ASSYSGLSGTTNEKLL
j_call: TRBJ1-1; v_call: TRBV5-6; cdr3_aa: ASSPGGQRGATEAF
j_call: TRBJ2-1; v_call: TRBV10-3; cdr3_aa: AIGERTGAYNEQF
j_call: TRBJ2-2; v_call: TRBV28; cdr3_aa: ASSLITSGLNTGELF
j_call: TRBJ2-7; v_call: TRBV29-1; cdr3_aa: SVEQGARAEQY
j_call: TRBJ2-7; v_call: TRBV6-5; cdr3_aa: ASSYRGQGIYEQY
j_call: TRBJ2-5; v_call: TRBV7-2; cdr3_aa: ASSLVKETQY
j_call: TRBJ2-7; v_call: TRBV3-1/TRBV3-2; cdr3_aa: ASSQGGAYEQY
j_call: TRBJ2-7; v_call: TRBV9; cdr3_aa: ASSVGPGQGLREQY
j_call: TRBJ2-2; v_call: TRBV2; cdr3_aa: ASSEVEVPGELF
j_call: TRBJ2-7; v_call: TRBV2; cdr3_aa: ASSAGGGPYYEQY
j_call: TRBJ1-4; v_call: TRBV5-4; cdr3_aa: ASSLVGQGNEKLL
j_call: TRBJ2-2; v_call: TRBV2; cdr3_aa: ASSKLAGGPSTGELF
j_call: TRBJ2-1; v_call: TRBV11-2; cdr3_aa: ASSLSGTSSYNEQF
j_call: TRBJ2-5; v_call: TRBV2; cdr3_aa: ASSEAGGRETQY
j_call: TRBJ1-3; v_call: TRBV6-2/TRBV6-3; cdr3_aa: ASSYPTGASGNTIY
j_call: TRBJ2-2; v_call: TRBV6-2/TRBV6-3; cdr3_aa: ASSYSLAENTGELF
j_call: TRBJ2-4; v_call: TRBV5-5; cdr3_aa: ASSLIQGATDIQY
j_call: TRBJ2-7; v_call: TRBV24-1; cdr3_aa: ATNRGSSYEQY
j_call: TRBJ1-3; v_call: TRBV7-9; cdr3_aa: ASSHWTGAVGNTIY
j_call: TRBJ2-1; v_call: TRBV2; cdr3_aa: ALRASGRAGNEQF
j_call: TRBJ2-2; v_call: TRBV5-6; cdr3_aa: ASSLGMGLENTGELF
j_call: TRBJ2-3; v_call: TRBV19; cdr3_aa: ASSPGGTDTQY
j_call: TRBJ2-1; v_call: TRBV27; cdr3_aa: ASSLTIAGSDNEQF
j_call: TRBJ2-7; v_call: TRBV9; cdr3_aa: ASSPGLAEGSYEQY
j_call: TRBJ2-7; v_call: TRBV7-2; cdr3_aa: ASSSSLPVGGSSYEQY
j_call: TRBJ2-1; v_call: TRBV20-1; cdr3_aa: SASEFSGSYNEQF
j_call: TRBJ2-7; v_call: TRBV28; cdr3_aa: ASRNGTPRFYEQY
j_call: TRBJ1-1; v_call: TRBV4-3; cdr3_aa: ASSQVGKGPNTEAF
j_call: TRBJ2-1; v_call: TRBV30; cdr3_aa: ASNREFGYNEQF